This TCR beta chain was recorded in a study of blood T cell repertoires in COVID-19 (dated by TCRdb to about 2020). Broadly, across the study: Samples covering the acute and convalescent phases of COVID-19 were provided by collaborators in the United States, Italy and Spain. The material from the prospective study consisted of cDNA or gDNA derived from T cells, B-cell-depleted T cells, or PBMCs. Subjects who had been exposed to COVID-19, were actively infected with it, or had recovered from it provided the deeply sampled blood TCRbeta repertoires that made up the dataset. The repertoires were released in a freely available public database meant as a resource for research on the immune response to SARS-CoV-2. The samples were drawn from two sources: the first 160 participants of the ongoing ImmuneRACE study, and 1,254 subjects contributed by 6 global collaborators. The sample metadata nearly always contained a de-identified subject ID, COVID-19 status, age in years and sex. HLA class I and class II types, where available, came from metadata supplied by the sample provider rather than from assay-based typing.

This clone was detected a few times. Its antigen target is currently unknown. No base qualities exist here, and no much larger clone lies one base off it. Summary of the overall study and its limitations: Clinical and demographic metadata were provided uncurated, with the amount varying by source and participant.

TCRbeta CDR3 regions were amplified from genomic DNA using the immunoSEQ Assay, a bias-controlled multiplex PCR. Under the source paper's analysis protocol: The number of nucleated cells in each sample was estimated by amplification of reference gene primers within the assay. Sequence reads were collapsed and filtered to measure the absolute abundance of every unique TCRbeta CDR3 rearrangement. For each sample, productive Simpson clonality was calculated as the square root of Simpson's diversity index over productive rearrangements. The immuneACCESS repertoire file appears here via TCRdb, limited to in-frame rearrangements. These files lack a portion of the clones; in checked studies, under half of the deficit traces to unresolved V genes, and the cause of the others is not known. The D gene and trimming were derived from the DNA, and the V and J assignments and clone size from that table. The sample profile shows a few hundred thousand clones; about 88% of them were found once. The ten largest clones take up around 3% of the sample.

The trim is 3 bases for V and 4 bases for J, with a gap of 9 bases between the germline ends. The germline V gene (reference sequence) yields SEHNR for CDR1 and FQNEAQ for CDR2. The CDR3 goes from the cysteine to the phenylalanine over 13 residues. Left in the record is the CDR3 DNA by itself, 39 bases read in frame from the first base. A second Seattle source provided samples from volunteer blood donors who had recovered from COVID-19. The collaborating institutions used their own protocols to collect whole blood in K2EDTA tubes. For TCRbeta analysis, collaborator samples were shipped as frozen whole blood, as isolated PBMCs, or as DNA extracted from either sample type.

This sequence originates from a man between 45 and 60 years old who had recovered from COVID-19. Source material: peripheral blood. The chain employs TRBV7-9 and TRBJ1-2; possibly the D gene is TRBD1, per 6 matching bases. The DNA is as follows: TGTGCCAGCAGCTTCACAGGGAGCTATGGCTACACCTTC. This sequence encodes CASSFTGSYGYTF. Outside the CDR3, residues come from the reference TRBV7-9 and TRBJ1-2 proteins, so the full variable domain is: DTGVSQNPRHKITKRGQNVTFRCDPISEHNRLYWYRQTLGQGPEFLTYFQNEAQLEKSRLLSDRFSAERPKGSFSTLEIQRTEQGDSAMYLCASSFTGSYGYTFGSGTRLTVV.